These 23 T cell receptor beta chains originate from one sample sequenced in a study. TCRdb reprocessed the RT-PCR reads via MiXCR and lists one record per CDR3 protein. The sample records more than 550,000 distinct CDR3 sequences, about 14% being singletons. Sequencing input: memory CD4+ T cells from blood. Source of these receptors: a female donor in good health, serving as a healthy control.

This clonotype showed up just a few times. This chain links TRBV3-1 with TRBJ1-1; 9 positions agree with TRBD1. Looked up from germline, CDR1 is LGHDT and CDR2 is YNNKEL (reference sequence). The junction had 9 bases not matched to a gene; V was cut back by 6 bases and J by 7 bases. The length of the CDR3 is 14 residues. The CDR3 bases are TGTGCCAGCAGTCAATCTACAGGGGGCTTTGAAGCTTTCTTT. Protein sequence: CASSQSTGGFEAFF.

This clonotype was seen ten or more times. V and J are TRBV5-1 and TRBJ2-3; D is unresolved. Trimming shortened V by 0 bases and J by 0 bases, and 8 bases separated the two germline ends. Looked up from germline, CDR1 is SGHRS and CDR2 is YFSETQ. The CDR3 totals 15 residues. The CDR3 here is CASSLAGVSTDTQYF. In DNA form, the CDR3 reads TGCGCCAGCAGCTTGGCTGGGGTTAGCACAGATACGCAGTATTTT.

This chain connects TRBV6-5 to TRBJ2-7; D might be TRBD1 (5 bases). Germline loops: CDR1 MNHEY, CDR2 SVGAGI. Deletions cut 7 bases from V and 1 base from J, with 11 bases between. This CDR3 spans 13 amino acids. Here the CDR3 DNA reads TGTGCCAGCACCGCGCCAGGGTCCTACGAGCAGTACTTC. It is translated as CASTAPGSYEQYF.

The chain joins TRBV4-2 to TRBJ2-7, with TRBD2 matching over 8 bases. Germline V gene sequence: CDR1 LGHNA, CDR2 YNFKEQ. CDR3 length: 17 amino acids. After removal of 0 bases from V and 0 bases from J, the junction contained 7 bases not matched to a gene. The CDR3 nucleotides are TGTGCCAGCAGCCAAGATTGGAGCGGGACTAGCTCCTACGAGCAGTACTTC. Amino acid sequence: CASSQDWSGTSSYEQYF.

The CDR3 is CASSDRDRVYEQYF. The CDR3 nucleotides read TGTGCCAGCAGCGACCGGGACAGGGTCTACGAGCAGTACTTC. The chain couples TRBV9 to TRBJ2-1; 9 bases align to TRBD1. The better agreement between TRBJ2-7 and the DNA end casts doubt on the J call. The V gene's germline CDR1 is SGDLS and CDR2 YYNGEE. This CDR3 spans 14 amino acids.

The CDR3 bases are TGTGCCAGCAGCTTCATGGGGGATAATGAGCAGTTCTTC. It is translated as CASSFMGDNEQFF. The chain recombines TRBV7-3 with TRBJ2-1; the D gene could be TRBD1 or TRBD2 (5 bases each). This CDR3 has 13 amino acids. Trimming cost V 3 bases and J 7 bases, with 10 bases left between them. Germline V CDR1 and CDR2: SGHTA, FQGTGA.

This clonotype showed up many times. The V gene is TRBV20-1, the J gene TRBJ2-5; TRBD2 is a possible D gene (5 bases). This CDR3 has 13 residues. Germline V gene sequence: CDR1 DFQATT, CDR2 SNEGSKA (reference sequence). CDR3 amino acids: CIARGLEQETQYF. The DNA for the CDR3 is TGCATTGCCCGGGGTCTCGAACAAGAGACCCAGTACTTC.

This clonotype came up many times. The CDR3: CASSPRPVHEQFF. CDR3 nucleotides: TGTGCCAGCAGCCCTCGACCCGTCCATGAGCAGTTCTTC. V and J are TRBV7-6 and TRBJ2-1; no clear D. The length of the CDR3 is 13 residues. Germline-derived CDR1 and CDR2 are SGHVS and FNYEAQ. The V gene lost 5 bases and the J gene lost 8 bases, with 13 bases spanning the gap.

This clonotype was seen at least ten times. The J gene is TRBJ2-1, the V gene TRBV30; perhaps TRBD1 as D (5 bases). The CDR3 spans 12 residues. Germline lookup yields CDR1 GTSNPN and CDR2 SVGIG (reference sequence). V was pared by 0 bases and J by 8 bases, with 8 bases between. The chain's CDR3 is CAWSVSGYEQFF. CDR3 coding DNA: TGTGCCTGGAGTGTCTCAGGGTATGAGCAGTTCTTC.

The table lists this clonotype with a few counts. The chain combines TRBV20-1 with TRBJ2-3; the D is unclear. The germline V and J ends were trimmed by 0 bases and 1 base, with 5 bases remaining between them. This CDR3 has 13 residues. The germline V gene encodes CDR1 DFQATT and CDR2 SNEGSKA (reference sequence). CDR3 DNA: TGCAGTGCTAGAGAGACTGGCACAGATACGCAGTATTTT. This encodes CSARETGTDTQYF.

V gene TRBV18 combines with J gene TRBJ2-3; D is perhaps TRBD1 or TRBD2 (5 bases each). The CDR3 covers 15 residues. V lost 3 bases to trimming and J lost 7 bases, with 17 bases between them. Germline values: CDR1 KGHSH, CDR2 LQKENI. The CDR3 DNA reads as TGTGCCAGCTCACCCATGGGACGGGAAATACATACGCAGTATTTT. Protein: CASSPMGREIHTQYF. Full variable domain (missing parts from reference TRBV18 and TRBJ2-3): NAGVMQNPRHLVRRRGQEARLRCSPMKGHSHVYWYRQLPEEGLKFMVYLQKENIIDESGMPKERFSAEFPKEGPSILRIQQVVRGDSAAYFCASSPMGREIHTQYFGPGTRLTVL.

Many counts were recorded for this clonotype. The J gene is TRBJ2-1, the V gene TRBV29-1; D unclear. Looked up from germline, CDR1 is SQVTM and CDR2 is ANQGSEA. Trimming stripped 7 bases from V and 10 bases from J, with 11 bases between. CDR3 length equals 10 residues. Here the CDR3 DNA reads TGCAGCGCCGCGACCGAAGAGCAGTTCTTC. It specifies CSAATEEQFF.

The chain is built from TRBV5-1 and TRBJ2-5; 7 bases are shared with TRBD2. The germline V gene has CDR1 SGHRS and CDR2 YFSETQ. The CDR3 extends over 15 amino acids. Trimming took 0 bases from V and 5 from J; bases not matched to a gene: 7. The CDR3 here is CASSLEGGRRETQYF. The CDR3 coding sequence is TGCGCCAGCAGCTTGGAAGGCGGGAGACGGGAGACCCAGTACTTC.

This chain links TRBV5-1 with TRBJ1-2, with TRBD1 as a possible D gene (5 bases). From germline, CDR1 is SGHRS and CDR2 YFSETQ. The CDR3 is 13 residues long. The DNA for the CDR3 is TGCCCCATCCATCCTGGGACGGCAGATGGCTACACCTTC. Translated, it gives CPIHPGTADGYTF.

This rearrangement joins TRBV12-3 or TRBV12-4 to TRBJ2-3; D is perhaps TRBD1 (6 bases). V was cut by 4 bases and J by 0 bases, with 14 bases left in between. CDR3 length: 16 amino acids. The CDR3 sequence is CASSYSNRVSTDTQYF. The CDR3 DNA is TGTGCCAGCAGTTACTCGAACAGGGTGAGCACAGATACGCAGTATTTT.

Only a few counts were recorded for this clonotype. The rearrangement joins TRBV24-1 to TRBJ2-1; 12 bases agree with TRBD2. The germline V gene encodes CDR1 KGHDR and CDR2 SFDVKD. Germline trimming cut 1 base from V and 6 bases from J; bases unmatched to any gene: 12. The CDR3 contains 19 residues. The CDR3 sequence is CATSDFRTSGISGGNEQFF. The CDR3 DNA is TGTGCCACCAGTGATTTCAGGACTAGCGGGATCTCGGGTGGCAATGAGCAGTTCTTC.

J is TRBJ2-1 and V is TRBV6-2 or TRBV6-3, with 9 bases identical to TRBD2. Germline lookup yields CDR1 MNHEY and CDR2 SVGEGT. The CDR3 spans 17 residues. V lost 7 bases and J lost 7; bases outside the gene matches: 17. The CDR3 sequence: CASTRRAQREEWNEQFF. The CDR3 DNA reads TGTGCCAGCACCCGAAGAGCCCAGCGGGAGGAATGGAATGAGCAGTTCTTC.

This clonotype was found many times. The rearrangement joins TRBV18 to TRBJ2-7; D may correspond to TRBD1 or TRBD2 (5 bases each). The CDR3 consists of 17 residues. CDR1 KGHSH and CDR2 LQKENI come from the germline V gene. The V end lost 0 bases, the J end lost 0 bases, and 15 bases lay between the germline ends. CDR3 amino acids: CASSPPEMGTASYEQYF. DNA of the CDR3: TGTGCCAGCTCACCACCTGAAATGGGGACGGCCTCCTACGAGCAGTACTTC.

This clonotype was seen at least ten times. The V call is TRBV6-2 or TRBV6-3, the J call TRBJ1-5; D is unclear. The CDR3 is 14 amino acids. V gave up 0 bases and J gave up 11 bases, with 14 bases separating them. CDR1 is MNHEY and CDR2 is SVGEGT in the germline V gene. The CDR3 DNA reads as TGTGCCAGCAGTTACTCCAGTGCGTTAGTAGCCCAGCATTTT. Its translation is CASSYSSALVAQHF.

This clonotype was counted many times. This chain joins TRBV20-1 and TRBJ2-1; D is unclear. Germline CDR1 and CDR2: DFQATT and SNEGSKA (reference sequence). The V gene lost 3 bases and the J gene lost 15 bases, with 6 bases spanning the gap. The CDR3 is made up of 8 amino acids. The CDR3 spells CSASATFF. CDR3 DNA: TGCAGTGCTAGCGCGACGTTCTTC.

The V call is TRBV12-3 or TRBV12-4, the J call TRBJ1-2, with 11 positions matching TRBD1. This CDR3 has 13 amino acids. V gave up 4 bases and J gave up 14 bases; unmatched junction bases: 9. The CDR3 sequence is CASSYGQGAASTF. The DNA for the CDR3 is TGTGCCAGCAGTTACGGACAGGGGGCGGCCTCTACCTTC.

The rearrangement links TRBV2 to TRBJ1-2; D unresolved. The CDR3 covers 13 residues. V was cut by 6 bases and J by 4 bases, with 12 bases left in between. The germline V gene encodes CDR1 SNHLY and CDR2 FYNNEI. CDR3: CASSKQTLYGYTF. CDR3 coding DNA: TGTGCCAGCAGCAAACAGACGCTCTATGGCTACACCTTC. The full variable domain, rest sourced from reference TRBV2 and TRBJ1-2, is EPEVTQTPSHQVTQMGQEVILRCVPISNHLYFYWYRQILGQKVEFLVSFYNNEISEKSEIFDDQFSVERPDGSNFTLKIRSTKLEDSAMYFCASSKQTLYGYTFGSGTRLTVV.

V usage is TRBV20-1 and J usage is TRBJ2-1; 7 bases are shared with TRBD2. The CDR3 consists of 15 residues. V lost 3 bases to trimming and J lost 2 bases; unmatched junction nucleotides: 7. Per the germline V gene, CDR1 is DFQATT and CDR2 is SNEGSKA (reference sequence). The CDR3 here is CSASNLAVTYNEQFF. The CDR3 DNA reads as TGCAGTGCTAGTAATCTAGCGGTGACCTACAATGAGCAGTTCTTC.